The 17 T cell receptor beta chains below were found in one sample sequenced in a study of shared clonotypes between healthy human individuals. Assay used: immunoSEQ multiplex PCR; TCRdb lists only in-frame clones, some missing. The table has some 490,000 clones, roughly 80% seen once; the top ten hold about 12%. Sequenced: PBMCs. All receptors derive from a woman aged 40-49 years in good health. Some clones in this sample may be carry-over from other donors' samples.

This clone occurred a few times. Other DNA sequences of this sample code for an identical CDR3. The chain employs TRBV4-3 and TRBJ2-6; no clear D gene. Trimming shortened V by 0 bases and J by 0 bases, and 6 bases separated the two germline ends. The CDR3 runs 16 residues. Per germline, CDR1 LGHNA and CDR2 YSLEER. CDR3 sequence: CASSQDGSSGANVLTF. The CDR3, as DNA: TGCGCCAGCAGCCAAGACGGCAGCTCTGGGGCCAACGTCCTGACTTTC.

The genes are TRBV29-1 and TRBJ2-4, with D perhaps matching TRBD2 (6 bases). Looked up from germline, CDR1 is SQVTM and CDR2 is ANQGSEA. The CDR3 extends over 12 amino acids. V gave up 7 bases and J gave up 7 bases, with 14 bases separating them. Written as DNA, the CDR3 is TGCAGCGCAGGACCGGGGAGGAACATTCAGTACTTC. Translating it yields CSAGPGRNIQYF.

This chain uses TRBV14 with TRBJ2-2; 8 bases match TRBD1. The junction had 7 bases not matched to a gene; V was cut back by 1 base and J by 0 bases. The CDR3 extends over 18 amino acids. Germline loops: CDR1 SGHDN, CDR2 FVKESK. For the CDR3, the DNA is TGTGCCAGCAGCCAAGGGTCAGGGGGCGATACGAACACCGGGGAGCTGTTTTTT. It translates to CASSQGSGGDTNTGELFF.

This clone was observed a few times. The chain has TRBV5-4 and TRBJ2-5; D possibly corresponds to TRBD2 (6 bases). The germline V gene has CDR1 SGHNT and CDR2 YYREEE (reference sequence). Trimming took off 4 bases at V and 2 bases at J, with 18 bases between the two ends. There are 16 residues in the CDR3. The CDR3 DNA is TGTGCCAGCAGCCCCTCCGTAGCGGAGGGGCAAGAGACCCAGTACTTC. The encoded protein is CASSPSVAEGQETQYF.

The chain has TRBV5-4 and TRBJ1-5; D is unresolved. The V end was cut by 0 bases, the J end by 1 base, with 2 bases between. This CDR3 is 13 amino acids long. The germline V gene has CDR1 SGHNT and CDR2 YYREEE (reference sequence). CDR3 loop: CASSLDSNQPQHF. Written as DNA, the CDR3 is TGTGCCAGCAGCTTGGACAGCAATCAGCCCCAGCATTTT.

In this sample, this clone turned up once. The chain recombines TRBV28 with TRBJ2-7, with TRBD2 matching over 11 bases. CDR1 and CDR2 from the germline V gene are MDHEN and SYDVKM. Unmatched junction bases numbered 12, after V lost 5 bases and J lost 0 bases. CDR3 size: 18 residues. The CDR3 loop reads CASSTAGLAVRSSYEQYF. Here the CDR3 DNA reads TGTGCCAGCAGTACAGCGGGACTAGCGGTTAGGAGCTCCTACGAGCAGTACTTC.

The V gene is TRBV6-5, the J gene TRBJ1-1, with a tentative D call TRBD1 (5 bases). The ends were cut back, 6 bases at V and 9 bases at J, with 14 bases in the middle. This CDR3 region has 12 residues. The V gene's germline CDR1 is MNHEY and CDR2 SVGAGI. Written as DNA, the CDR3 is TGTGCCAGCAGCTACCGTGACAGTCAAGCTTTCTTT. Encoded protein: CASSYRDSQAFF.

The chain carries TRBV5-1 and TRBJ2-1; TRBD1 matches at 8 bases. Germline V CDR1 and CDR2: SGHRS, YFSETQ. The CDR3 has 15 amino acids. J lost 5 bases, V lost 4 bases, and 8 bases had no gene match. The CDR3, as DNA: TGCGCCAGCAGCGTCGGGACAGGCCCCAACAATGAGCAGTTCTTC. Protein sequence: CASSVGTGPNNEQFF.

The chain links TRBV5-4 to TRBJ2-2, with TRBD1 as a possible D gene (6 bases). From germline, CDR1 is SGHNT and CDR2 YYREEE (reference sequence). This CDR3 has 15 residues. V dropped 2 bases and J dropped 1 base, with 9 bases sitting between them. The chain's CDR3 is CASSLVQGNTGELFF. CDR3 bases: TGTGCCAGCAGCTTAGTACAGGGGAACACCGGGGAGCTGTTTTTT.

The V call is TRBV18, the J call TRBJ2-5; 7 bases fit TRBD2. The CDR3 runs to 15 residues. V dropped 6 bases and J dropped 5; count of bases not matched to a gene: 12. Per the germline V gene, CDR1 is KGHSH and CDR2 is LQKENI. DNA of the CDR3: TGTGCCAGCTCCCCGGGGGGATCAAGGAAGGAGACCCAGTACTTC. This encodes CASSPGGSRKETQYF.

This clone was seen more than once but under ten times. This chain connects TRBV11-3 to TRBJ2-1; no clear D. This CDR3 spans 14 amino acids. Trimming shortened V by 0 bases and J by 4 bases, and 7 bases separated the two germline ends. Per the germline V gene, CDR1 is SGHNT and CDR2 is YENEEA. Here the CDR3 reads CASSLDRSYNEQFF. The CDR3 DNA reads as TGTGCCAGCAGCTTAGATCGAAGTTACAATGAGCAGTTCTTC.

The V gene is TRBV5-1, the J gene TRBJ1-6; maybe TRBD1 (5 bases). The V gene's germline CDR1 is SGHRS and CDR2 YFSETQ. This CDR3 spans 13 amino acids. V was shortened by 0 bases and J by 10 bases, with 8 bases between the two germline ends. CDR3: CASSLAGLSPLHF. In DNA, the CDR3 is TGCGCCAGCAGCTTGGCAGGGTTATCACCCCTCCACTTT. The full variable domain, completed using reference TRBV5-1 and TRBJ1-6, is KAGVTQTPRYLIKTRGQQVTLSCSPISGHRSVSWYQQTPGQGLQFLFEYFSETQRNKGNFPGRFSGRQFSNSRSEMNVSTLELGDSALYLCASSLAGLSPLHFGNGTRLTVT.

For this clone: Relative to the germline gene, one junction end is altered; a read error may explain this. The chain recombines TRBV5-1 with TRBJ2-2, with D tentatively TRBD1 (6 bases). CDR3 length: 15 residues. From germline, CDR1 is SGHRS and CDR2 YFSETQ. CDR3 bases: TGCGCCAGCAGCTTATGGGGGCGCGACACCGGGAAGCTGTTTTTT. Its translation: CASSLWGRDTGKLFF. The full variable domain, rest sourced from reference TRBV5-1 and TRBJ2-2, is KAGVTQTPRYLIKTRGQQVTLSCSPISGHRSVSWYQQTPGQGLQFLFEYFSETQRNKGNFPGRFSGRQFSNSRSEMNVSTLELGDSALYLCASSLWGRDTGKLFFGEGSRLTVL.

The rearrangement uses TRBV10-3 and TRBJ1-2, with 7 positions matching TRBD1. From germline, CDR1 is ENHRY and CDR2 SYGVKD. After removal of 3 bases from V and 4 bases from J, the junction contained 5 bases not matched to a gene. The CDR3 consists of 14 residues. For the CDR3, the DNA is TGTGCCATCAGTGAAGGGGGCCTCGGCTATGGCTACACCTTC. As protein: CAISEGGLGYGYTF.

This chain joins TRBV4-1 and TRBJ2-1; 8 positions agree with TRBD2. Germline assignment: CDR1 MGHRA and CDR2 YSYEKL. J was trimmed by 7 bases and V by 2 bases; bases with no gene match: 13. The CDR3 contains 17 residues. CDR3 nucleotide sequence: TGCGCCAGCAGCCAACTGGCCCTTCGTAGCGGGATTAATGAGCAGTTCTTC. Amino acids: CASSQLALRSGINEQFF.

The CDR3 loop is CASSPDRNNEKLFF. CDR3 DNA sequence: TGTGCCAGCAGCCCCGACAGGAATAATGAAAAACTGTTTTTT. The V gene is TRBV5-4, the J gene TRBJ1-4; D might be TRBD1 (6 bases). Trimming stripped 4 bases from V and 4 bases from J, with 11 bases between. Germline CDR1 and CDR2: SGHNT and YYREEE (reference sequence). The CDR3 length is 14 residues.

This rearrangement joins TRBV28 to TRBJ2-7; the match to TRBD1 covers 8 bases. The ends lost 4 bases at V and 5 bases at J; junction bases unmatched: 7. Germline CDR1 reads MDHEN; CDR2 reads SYDVKM. The CDR3 consists of 14 residues. Here the CDR3 DNA reads TGTGCCAGCAGTTCGACAGGGGTCGAAAACGAGCAGTACTTC. This encodes CASSSTGVENEQYF.